The 21 T cell receptor beta chains presented below share a single source sample, sequenced in a study of T-cell memory formation after mild COVID-19. TCRdb independently ran MiXCR on the 5' RACE reads; one entry per CDR3 protein. This table holds 530,000 or so distinct CDR3 sequences, roughly a sixth found once. Source material: PBMCs or a T cell subset sorted from them (not recorded which). The receptors were sampled from an adult woman who had mild COVID-19 (a few samples of this study predate the infection). Cell type and time point are not known.

This clonotype was picked up many times. The chain uses TRBV3-1 and TRBJ2-3; D call uncertain. The germline CDR1 and CDR2 sequences are LGHDT and YNNKEL (reference sequence). The germline V and J ends were trimmed by 1 base and 5 bases, with 13 bases remaining between them. The CDR3 totals 15 residues. This chain's CDR3 is CASSQGRAWGDTQYF. CDR3 sequence (DNA): TGTGCCAGCAGCCAAGGCCGGGCCTGGGGAGATACGCAGTATTTT.

This clonotype was counted a few times. The V gene is TRBV7-2, the J gene TRBJ2-1, with 10 bases matching TRBD2. CDR1 is SGHTA and CDR2 is FQGNSA in the germline V gene. The CDR3 is made up of 16 amino acids. V shed 1 base and J 9 bases; nucleotides not matched to a gene: 9. The CDR3 here is CASSLGSLAGDGEQFF. The CDR3 DNA reads as TGTGCCAGCAGCTTAGGGTCTCTAGCGGGAGATGGTGAGCAGTTCTTC.

This chain links TRBV4-3 with TRBJ1-2; D is unresolved. V dropped 4 bases and J dropped 8 bases, with 17 bases sitting between them. The CDR3 is 14 amino acids. Germline-derived CDR1 and CDR2 are LGHNA and YSLEER. As DNA, the CDR3 is TGCGCCAGCAGCCCAGGAAGAGTAGTCATGGGCTACACCTTC. Translated, it gives CASSPGRVVMGYTF.

This clonotype was counted between two and nine times. The chain carries TRBV9 and TRBJ1-1, with D possibly TRBD1 on 5 matching bases. Germline CDR1 and CDR2: SGDLS and YYNGEE. This CDR3 region has 13 residues. The ends were cut back, 2 bases at V and 4 bases at J, with 9 bases in the middle. Here the CDR3 reads CASSVGTITEAFF. In DNA form, the CDR3 reads TGTGCCAGCAGCGTGGGGACGATCACTGAAGCTTTCTTT. Using reference TRBV9 and TRBJ1-1 for the parts outside the CDR3, the full variable domain is DSGVTQTPKHLITATGQRVTLRCSPRSGDLSVYWYQQSLDQGLQFLIQYYNGEERAKGNILERFSAQQFPDLHSELNLSSLELGDSALYFCASSVGTITEAFFGQGTRLTVV.

The chain recombines TRBV4-3 with TRBJ2-3; 11 bases line up with TRBD2. The CDR3 has 16 amino acids. Trimming cost V 3 bases and J 2 bases; bases outside gene matches: 4. Germline V gives CDR1 LGHNA, CDR2 YSLEER. The CDR3: CASSQVGLAATDTQYF. CDR3 nucleotides: TGCGCCAGCAGCCAGGTGGGACTAGCGGCCACAGATACGCAGTATTTT.

The chain couples TRBV6-5 to TRBJ2-1, with D perhaps matching TRBD1 or TRBD2 (6 bases each). Trimming shortened V by 7 bases and J by 4 bases, and 26 bases separated the two germline ends. The CDR3 has 18 residues. The germline gives CDR1 MNHEY, CDR2 SVGAGI. This CDR3 reads CASIGDRNGGRDYNEQFF. CDR3 bases: TGTGCCAGCATTGGGGATCGTAACGGGGGCCGGGATTACAATGAGCAGTTCTTC.

The chain has TRBV6-5 and TRBJ1-2, with D possibly TRBD1 on 6 matching bases. This CDR3 contains 14 residues. Germline V gives CDR1 MNHEY, CDR2 SVGAGI. Trimming left V 8 bases short and J 5 bases short, with 18 bases between. CDR3 sequence (DNA): TGTGCCAGCCGAATTGGGGGGGCATCTTATGGCTACACCTTC. As protein: CASRIGGASYGYTF.

A few counts support this clonotype. The J gene is TRBJ2-1, the V gene TRBV3-1; 9 bases are a match to TRBD2. CDR1 is LGHDT and CDR2 is YNNKEL in the germline V gene (reference sequence). V shed 1 base and J 10 bases; nucleotides not matched to a gene: 11. The CDR3 is 16 residues long. The chain's CDR3 is CASSQGRLAGAREQFF. CDR3 coding DNA: TGTGCCAGCAGCCAAGGAAGGTTAGCGGGGGCGCGAGAGCAGTTCTTC.

This clonotype has a handful of counts. The V and J genes are TRBV5-6 and TRBJ1-5; the D is unclear. The germline V gene encodes CDR1 SGHDT and CDR2 YYEEEE. The CDR3 is made up of 15 amino acids. Trimming left V 0 bases short and J 3 bases short, with 10 bases between. Here the CDR3 reads CASSLARGPNQPQHF. The CDR3 DNA is TGTGCCAGCAGCTTGGCCCGAGGTCCCAATCAGCCCCAGCATTTT.

The genes are TRBV11-2 and TRBJ1-2, with TRBD1 matching 7 bases. With 3 bases clipped from V and 7 bases from J, the junction kept 5 bases outside the gene matches. The CDR3 contains 13 residues. CDR1 is SGHAT, CDR2 FQNNGV, per germline. CDR3 sequence: CASSLVDRSGYTF. The CDR3 bases are TGTGCCAGCAGCTTGGTGGACAGGAGTGGCTACACCTTC.

The J gene is TRBJ1-4, the V gene TRBV4-1; 7 nucleotides agree with TRBD1. V dropped 6 bases and J dropped 2; count of bases not matched to a gene: 6. Germline-derived CDR1 and CDR2 are MGHRA and YSYEKL. This CDR3 region has 15 residues. The CDR3 here is CASSNPGQTNEKLFF. The CDR3 DNA is TGCGCCAGCAGTAACCCGGGACAGACTAATGAAAAACTGTTTTTT.

As for this clonotype: This is likely a read error, given that the CDR3 carries no conserved phenylalanine or tryptophan at its end. The DNA is omitted, as the CDR3 cannot be located on it reliably, and the CDR3 follows TCRdb's listing. The gene calls are TRBV12-3 or TRBV12-4 and TRBJ2-6; the table names TRBD2, a call not compared with the DNA. Inclusive of both ends, the CDR3 amounts to 17 amino acids. The CDR3: CASSLGGLVSGANVLNL.

This clonotype was seen only a few times. The rearrangement uses TRBV10-3 and TRBJ1-1; D remains unclear. Germline V gene sequence: CDR1 ENHRY, CDR2 SYGVKD. CDR3 length: 15 residues. The V end was cut by 0 bases, the J end by 7 bases, with 15 bases between. CDR3 sequence (DNA): TGTGCCATCAGTGAGTCACGTGAAAACGTCGGTGAAGCTTTCTTT. This encodes CAISESRENVGEAFF.

This chain connects TRBV6-5 to TRBJ1-1; D is unclear. This CDR3 is built from 14 residues. Trimming removed 0 bases at V and 7 bases at J, with 12 bases between. CDR1 is MNHEY, CDR2 SVGAGI, per germline. The CDR3 coding sequence is TGTGCCAGCAGTTACTCCCCTGCTCGGCTTGAAGCTTTCTTT. Its protein is CASSYSPARLEAFF.

CDR3 nucleotide sequence: TGTGCCAGCAGTTTACAAGGGGAGGGTAATCAGCCCCAGCATTTT. Translated: CASSLQGEGNQPQHF. The J gene is TRBJ1-5, the V gene TRBV12-3 or TRBV12-4, with TRBD1 as a possible D gene (5 bases). CDR3 size: 15 residues. The V and J ends lost 2 bases and 4 bases respectively, with 12 bases between them.

The V gene is TRBV4-2, the J gene TRBJ1-2; D is undetermined. In germline, CDR1 is LGHNA, CDR2 YNFKEQ. The V end lost 1 base, the J end lost 2 bases, and 11 bases lay between the germline ends. CDR3 size: 15 residues. The chain's CDR3 is CASSQGRVRNYGYTF. The CDR3 nucleotides read TGTGCCAGCAGCCAAGGGAGGGTGAGGAACTATGGCTACACCTTC.

This clonotype occurred a few times. This rearrangement joins TRBV7-9 to TRBJ1-2; D might be TRBD1 (6 bases). The CDR3 runs to 15 residues. Germline assignment: CDR1 SEHNR and CDR2 FQNEAQ (reference sequence). V gave up 5 bases and J gave up 8 bases, with 21 bases separating them. The CDR3 coding sequence is TGTGCCAGCAGCCCCCGCTACCAGGGGCCCCCCGGCTACACCTTC. Residues: CASSPRYQGPPGYTF.

This clonotype has a count of ten or more. The genes are TRBV12-3 or TRBV12-4 and TRBJ1-6, with D perhaps TRBD1 (6 bases). The CDR3 sequence is 14 residues long. Deletions cut 7 bases from V and 8 bases from J, with 15 bases between. For the CDR3, the DNA is TGTGCCAGCAAGGAGGGGACAAGATATTCACCCCTCCACTTT. This translates into CASKEGTRYSPLHF.

The chain joins TRBV7-3 to TRBJ2-7; D not resolved. The CDR3 extends over 14 amino acids. CDR1 and CDR2 from the germline V gene are SGHTA and FQGTGA. V lost 2 bases, J lost 5 bases, and 13 bases lay in between. The CDR3 coding sequence is TGTGCCAGCAGCTTACCCAATATAAGCAACGAGCAGTACTTC. This translates into CASSLPNISNEQYF.

The J gene is TRBJ1-2, the V gene TRBV12-3 or TRBV12-4; unclear D gene. The CDR3 is 12 amino acids. Trimming took 5 bases from V and 4 from J, leaving 8 bases between them. This CDR3 is CASSTGPYGYTF. DNA of the CDR3: TGTGCCAGCAGTACGGGCCCCTATGGCTACACCTTC.

This clonotype was counted only a few times. The chain couples TRBV12-5 to TRBJ1-4; 7 bases agree with TRBD1. Germline CDR1 reads LGHNT; CDR2 reads FRNRAP. V gave up 6 bases and J gave up 6 bases; unmatched junction bases: 7. The CDR3 contains 14 residues. Here the CDR3 DNA reads TGTGCTAGTGGAGCCGGGACAGCGGATGAAAAACTGTTTTTT. Translation: CASGAGTADEKLFF.